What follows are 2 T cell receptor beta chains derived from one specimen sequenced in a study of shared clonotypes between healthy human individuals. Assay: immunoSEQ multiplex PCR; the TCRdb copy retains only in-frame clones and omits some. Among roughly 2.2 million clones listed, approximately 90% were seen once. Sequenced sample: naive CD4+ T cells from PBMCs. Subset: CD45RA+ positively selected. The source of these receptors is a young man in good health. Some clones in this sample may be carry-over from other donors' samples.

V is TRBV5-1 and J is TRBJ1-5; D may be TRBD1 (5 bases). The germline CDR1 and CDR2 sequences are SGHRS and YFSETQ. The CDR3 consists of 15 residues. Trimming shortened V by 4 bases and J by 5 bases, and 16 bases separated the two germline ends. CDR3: CASSPTVGGDQPQHF. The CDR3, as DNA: TGCGCCAGCAGCCCGACAGTGGGGGGAGATCAGCCCCAGCATTTT.

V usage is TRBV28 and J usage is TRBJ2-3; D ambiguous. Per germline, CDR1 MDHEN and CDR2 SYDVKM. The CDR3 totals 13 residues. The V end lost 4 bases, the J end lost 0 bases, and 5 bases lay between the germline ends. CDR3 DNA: TGTGCCAGCAGTTCCGACAGCACAGATACGCAGTATTTT. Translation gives CASSSDSTDTQYF.